This T cell receptor beta chain appears in the sequencing data of a study of OX40 agonist ivuxolimab in advanced cancers. Study as a whole: Treatment of patients was with ivuxolimab, an agonistic anti-OX40 (CD134) antibody. Study outcomes and limitations: Low levels of normalized T-cell clonal expansion also appeared in some nonresponders.

TCRdb's copy holds only in-frame clones and misses some; the assay was immunoSEQ multiplex PCR. The sample gives 55,000 to 80,000 clones, around 79% of which show up once; under 7% is in the top ten. V trimming: 8 bases; J trimming: 10 bases; junction bases outside the gene matches: 17. The CDR3 sequence is 15 residues long. From germline, CDR1 is MDHEN and CDR2 SYDVKM. On this clone: What it binds is not known.

The gene calls are TRBV28 and TRBJ2-1; TRBD2 matches 7 bases. The sample was CD4+ or CD8+ T cells sorted from blood, taken in a trial of the OX40 agonist ivuxolimab. The receptor's source is an adult with an advanced solid tumor such as melanoma, head and neck, liver or kidney cancer. The CDR3 region is CASPPPAGRHGEQFF. CDR3 DNA sequence: TGTGCCAGCCCTCCTCCAGCGGGACGACACGGGGAGCAGTTCTTC.